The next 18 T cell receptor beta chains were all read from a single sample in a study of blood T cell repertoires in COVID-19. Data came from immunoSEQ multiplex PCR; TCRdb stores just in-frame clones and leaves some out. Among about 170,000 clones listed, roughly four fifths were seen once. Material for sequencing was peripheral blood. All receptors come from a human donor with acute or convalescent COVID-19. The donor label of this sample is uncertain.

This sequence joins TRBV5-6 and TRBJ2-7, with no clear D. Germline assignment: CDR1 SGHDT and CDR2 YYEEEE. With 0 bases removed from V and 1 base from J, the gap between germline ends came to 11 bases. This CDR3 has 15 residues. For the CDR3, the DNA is TGTGCCAGCAGCTTGGGGCAGGTTGCTTCCTACGAGCAGTACTTC. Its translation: CASSLGQVASYEQYF.

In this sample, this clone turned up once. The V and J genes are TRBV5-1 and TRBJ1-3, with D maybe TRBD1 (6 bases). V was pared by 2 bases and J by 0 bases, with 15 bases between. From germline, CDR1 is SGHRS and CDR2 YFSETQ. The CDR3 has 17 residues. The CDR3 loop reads CASSLTQGPVSGNTIYF. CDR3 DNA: TGCGCCAGCAGCTTAACACAGGGACCTGTCTCTGGAAACACCATATATTTT.

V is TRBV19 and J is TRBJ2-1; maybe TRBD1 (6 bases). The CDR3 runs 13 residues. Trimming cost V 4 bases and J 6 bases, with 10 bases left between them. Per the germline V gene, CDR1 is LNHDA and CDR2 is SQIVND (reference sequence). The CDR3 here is CASSTGTSNEQFF. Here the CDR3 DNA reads TGTGCCAGTAGTACCGGGACAAGCAATGAGCAGTTCTTC. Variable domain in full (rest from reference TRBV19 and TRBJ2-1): DGGITQSPKYLFRKEGQNVTLSCEQNLNHDAMYWYRQDPGQGLRLIYYSQIVNDFQKGDIAEGYSVSREKKESFPLTVTSAQKNPTAFYLCASSTGTSNEQFFGPGTRLTVL.

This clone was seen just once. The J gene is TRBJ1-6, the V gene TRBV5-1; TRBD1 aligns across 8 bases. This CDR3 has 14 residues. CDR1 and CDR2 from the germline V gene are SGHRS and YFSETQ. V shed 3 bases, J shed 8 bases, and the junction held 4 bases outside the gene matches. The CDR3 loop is CASSYQGADSPLHF. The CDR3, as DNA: TGCGCCAGCAGCTATCAGGGGGCTGATTCACCCCTCCACTTT.

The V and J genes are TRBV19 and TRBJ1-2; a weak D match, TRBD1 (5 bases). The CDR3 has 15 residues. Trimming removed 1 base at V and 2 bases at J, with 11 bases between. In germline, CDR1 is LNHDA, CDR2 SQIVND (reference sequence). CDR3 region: CASSIGMAGNYGYTF. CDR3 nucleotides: TGTGCCAGTAGTATAGGGATGGCAGGGAACTATGGCTACACCTTC.

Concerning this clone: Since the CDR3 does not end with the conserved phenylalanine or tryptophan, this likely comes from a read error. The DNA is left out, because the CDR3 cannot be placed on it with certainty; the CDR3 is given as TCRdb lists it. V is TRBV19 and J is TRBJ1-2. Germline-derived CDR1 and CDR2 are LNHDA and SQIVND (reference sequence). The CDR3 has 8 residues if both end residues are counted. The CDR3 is CASSAHLK.

The DNA of the CDR3 is TGTGCCAGTAGTATCTCCGTGACTTCGACTGAAGCTTTCTTT. Translation gives CASSISVTSTEAFF. The chain carries TRBV19 and TRBJ1-1; D remains ambiguous. CDR1 and CDR2 from the germline V gene are LNHDA and SQIVND (reference sequence). CDR3 size: 14 residues. Trimming took off 3 bases at V and 5 bases at J, with 13 bases between the two ends.

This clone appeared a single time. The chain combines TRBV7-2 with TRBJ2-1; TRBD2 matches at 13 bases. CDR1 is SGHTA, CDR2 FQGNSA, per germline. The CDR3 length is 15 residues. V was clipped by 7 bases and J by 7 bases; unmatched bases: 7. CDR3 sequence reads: CASTQRLAGGNEQFF. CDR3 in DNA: TGTGCCAGCACCCAGCGACTAGCGGGGGGTAATGAGCAGTTCTTC.

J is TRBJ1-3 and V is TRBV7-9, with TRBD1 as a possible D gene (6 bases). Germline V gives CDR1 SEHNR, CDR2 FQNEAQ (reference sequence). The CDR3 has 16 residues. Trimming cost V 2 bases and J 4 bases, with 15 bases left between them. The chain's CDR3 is CASSLNYGTSGNTIYF. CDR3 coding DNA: TGTGCCAGCAGCTTAAATTATGGGACATCCGGAAACACCATATATTTT.

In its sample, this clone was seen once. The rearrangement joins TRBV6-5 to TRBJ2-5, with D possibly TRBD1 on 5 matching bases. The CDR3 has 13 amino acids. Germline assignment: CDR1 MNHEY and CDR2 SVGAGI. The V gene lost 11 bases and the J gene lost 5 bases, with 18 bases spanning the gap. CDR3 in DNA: TGTGCCGGTAGCAAGGGGCTTCGCGAGACCCAGTACTTC. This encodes CAGSKGLRETQYF.

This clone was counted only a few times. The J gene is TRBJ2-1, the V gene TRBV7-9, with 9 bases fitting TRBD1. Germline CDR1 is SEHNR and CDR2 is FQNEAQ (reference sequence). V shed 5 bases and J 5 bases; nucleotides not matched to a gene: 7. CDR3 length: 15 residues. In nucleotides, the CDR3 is TGTGCCAGCAGCGTGGGACAGGGAATGGACAATGAGCAGTTCTTC. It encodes CASSVGQGMDNEQFF.

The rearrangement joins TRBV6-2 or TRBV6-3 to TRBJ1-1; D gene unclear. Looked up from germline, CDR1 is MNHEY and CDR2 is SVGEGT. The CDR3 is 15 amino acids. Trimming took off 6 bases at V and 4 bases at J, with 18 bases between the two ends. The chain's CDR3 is CASSIPRRIGTEAFF. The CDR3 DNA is TGTGCCAGCAGCATACCCCGGAGGATTGGCACTGAAGCTTTCTTT.

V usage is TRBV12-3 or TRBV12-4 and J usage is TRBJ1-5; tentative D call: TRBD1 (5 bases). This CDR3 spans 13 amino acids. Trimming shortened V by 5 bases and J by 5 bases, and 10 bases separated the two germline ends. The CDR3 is CASSMTDDQPQHF. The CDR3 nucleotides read TGTGCCAGCAGTATGACAGATGATCAGCCCCAGCATTTT.

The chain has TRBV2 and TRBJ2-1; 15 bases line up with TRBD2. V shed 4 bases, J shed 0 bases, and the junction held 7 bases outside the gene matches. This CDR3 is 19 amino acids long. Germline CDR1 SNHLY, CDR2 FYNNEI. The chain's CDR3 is CASSAEGLAGGYSYNEQFF. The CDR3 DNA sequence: TGTGCCAGCAGTGCAGAGGGACTAGCGGGAGGCTACTCCTACAATGAGCAGTTCTTC.

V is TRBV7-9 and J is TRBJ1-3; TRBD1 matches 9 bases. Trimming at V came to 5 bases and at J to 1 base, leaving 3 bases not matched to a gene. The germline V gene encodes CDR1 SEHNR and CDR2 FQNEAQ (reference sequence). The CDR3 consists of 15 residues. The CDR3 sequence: CASSADRGSGNTIYF. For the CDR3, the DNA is TGTGCCAGCAGCGCGGACAGGGGATCTGGAAACACCATATATTTT.

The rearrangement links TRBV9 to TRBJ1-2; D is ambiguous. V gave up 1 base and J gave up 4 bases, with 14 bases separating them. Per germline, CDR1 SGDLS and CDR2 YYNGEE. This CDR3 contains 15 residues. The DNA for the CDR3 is TGTGCCAGCAGCGTACTAGAGGATTCTGCCTATGGCTACACCTTC. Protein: CASSVLEDSAYGYTF.

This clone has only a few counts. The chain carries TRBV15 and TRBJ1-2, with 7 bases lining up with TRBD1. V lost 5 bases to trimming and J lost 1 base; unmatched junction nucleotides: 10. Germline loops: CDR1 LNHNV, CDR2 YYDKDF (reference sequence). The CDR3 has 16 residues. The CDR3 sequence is CATSVPPGTDNYGYTF. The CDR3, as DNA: TGTGCCACCAGCGTACCTCCGGGGACAGATAACTATGGCTACACCTTC.

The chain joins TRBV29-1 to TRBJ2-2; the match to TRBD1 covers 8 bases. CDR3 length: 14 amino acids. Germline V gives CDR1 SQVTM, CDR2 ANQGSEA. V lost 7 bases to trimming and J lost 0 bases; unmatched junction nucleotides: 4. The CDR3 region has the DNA TGCAGCGCTACACAGGGGGCGAACACCGGGGAGCTGTTTTTT. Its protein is CSATQGANTGELFF.